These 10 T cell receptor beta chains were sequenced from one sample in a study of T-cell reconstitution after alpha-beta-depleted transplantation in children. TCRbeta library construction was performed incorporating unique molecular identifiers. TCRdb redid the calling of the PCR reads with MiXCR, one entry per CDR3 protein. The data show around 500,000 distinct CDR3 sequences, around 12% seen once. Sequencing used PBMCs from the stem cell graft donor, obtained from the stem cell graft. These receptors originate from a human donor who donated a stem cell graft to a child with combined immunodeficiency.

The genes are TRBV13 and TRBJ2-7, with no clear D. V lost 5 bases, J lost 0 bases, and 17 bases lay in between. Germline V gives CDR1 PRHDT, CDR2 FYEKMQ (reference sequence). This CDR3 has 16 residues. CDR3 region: CASSPLPGEDSYEQYF. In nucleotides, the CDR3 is TGTGCCAGCAGCCCTCTACCAGGAGAGGACTCCTACGAGCAGTACTTC.

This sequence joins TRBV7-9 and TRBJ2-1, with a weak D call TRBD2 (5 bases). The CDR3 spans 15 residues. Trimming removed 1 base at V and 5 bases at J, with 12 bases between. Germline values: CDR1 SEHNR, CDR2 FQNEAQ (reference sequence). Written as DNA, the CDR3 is TGTGCCAGCAGCTTAGGGAGGCTGGTGGACAATGAGCAGTTCTTC. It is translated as CASSLGRLVDNEQFF.

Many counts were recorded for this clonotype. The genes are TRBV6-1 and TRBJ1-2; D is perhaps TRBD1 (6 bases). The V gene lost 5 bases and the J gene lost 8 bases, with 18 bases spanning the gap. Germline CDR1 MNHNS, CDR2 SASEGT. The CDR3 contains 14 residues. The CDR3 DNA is TGTGCCAGCAGTACCCCAGGGGTATACGGCGGCTACACCTTC. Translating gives CASSTPGVYGGYTF.

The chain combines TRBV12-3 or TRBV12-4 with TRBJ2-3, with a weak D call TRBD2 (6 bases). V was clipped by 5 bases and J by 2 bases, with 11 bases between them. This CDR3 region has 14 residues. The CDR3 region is CASSLRDFTDTQYF. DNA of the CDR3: TGTGCCAGCAGTCTCCGGGACTTCACAGATACGCAGTATTTT.

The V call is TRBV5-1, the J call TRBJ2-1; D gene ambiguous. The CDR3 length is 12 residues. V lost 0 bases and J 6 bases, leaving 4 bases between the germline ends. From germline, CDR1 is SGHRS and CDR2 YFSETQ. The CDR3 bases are TGCGCCAGCAGCTTGGATATCAATGAGCAGTTCTTC. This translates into CASSLDINEQFF.

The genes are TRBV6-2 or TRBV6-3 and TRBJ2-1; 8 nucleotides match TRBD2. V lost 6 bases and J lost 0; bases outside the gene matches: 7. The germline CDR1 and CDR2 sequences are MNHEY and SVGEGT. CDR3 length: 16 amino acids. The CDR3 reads CASRHVLAVSYNEQFF. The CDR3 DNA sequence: TGTGCCAGCAGGCACGTACTAGCGGTCTCCTACAATGAGCAGTTCTTC.

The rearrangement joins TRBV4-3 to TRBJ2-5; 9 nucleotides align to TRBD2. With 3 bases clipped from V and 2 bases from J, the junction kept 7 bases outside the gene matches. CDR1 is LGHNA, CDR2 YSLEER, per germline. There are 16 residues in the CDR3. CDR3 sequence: CASSHLSSGVQETQYF. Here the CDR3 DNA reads TGCGCCAGCAGCCATCTTTCTAGCGGGGTACAAGAGACCCAGTACTTC.

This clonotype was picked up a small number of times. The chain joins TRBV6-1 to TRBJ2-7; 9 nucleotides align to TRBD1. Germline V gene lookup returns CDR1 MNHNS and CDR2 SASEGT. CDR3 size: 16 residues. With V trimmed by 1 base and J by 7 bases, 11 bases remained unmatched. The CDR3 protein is CASSEVGTGLAREQYF. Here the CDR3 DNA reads TGTGCCAGCAGTGAAGTGGGGACAGGGTTGGCCAGGGAGCAGTACTTC.

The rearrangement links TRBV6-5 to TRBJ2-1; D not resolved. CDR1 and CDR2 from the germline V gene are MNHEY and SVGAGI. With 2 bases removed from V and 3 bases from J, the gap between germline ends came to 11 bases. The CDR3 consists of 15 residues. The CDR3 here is CASSYAQEHYNEQFF. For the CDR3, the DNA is TGTGCCAGCAGTTACGCCCAGGAGCACTACAATGAGCAGTTCTTC.

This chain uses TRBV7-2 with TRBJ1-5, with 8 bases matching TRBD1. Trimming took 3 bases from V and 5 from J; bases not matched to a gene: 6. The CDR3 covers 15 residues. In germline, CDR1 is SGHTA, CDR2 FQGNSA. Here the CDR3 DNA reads TGTGCCAGCAGCTTTGACAGGGGCCACGATCAGCCCCAGCATTTT. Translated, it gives CASSFDRGHDQPQHF.